The 3 T cell receptor beta chains reported below all come from one sample, sequenced in a study of identical twins. MiXCR, applied by TCRdb to the 5' RACE reads, yields one record per CDR3 protein. The table lists hundreds of thousands of distinct CDR3 sequences, approximately 9% of them singletons, with around 0.98% in the top ten. These data also formed part of another study, on yellow fever vaccine responses in identical twins.

Source material: PBMCs. All receptors derive from a woman under 30 in good health.

The chain couples TRBV6-2 or TRBV6-3 to TRBJ2-5, with TRBD2 as a possible D gene (5 bases). Trimming removed 10 bases at V and 5 bases at J, with 20 bases between. This CDR3 is built from 14 residues. Germline CDR1 is MNHEY and CDR2 is SVGEGT. CDR3 coding DNA: TGTGCCACCACGACGAGTGGGCGGGTGGAGACCCAGTACTTC. It codes for CATTTSGRVETQYF.

In this sample, this clonotype turned up a few times. This chain uses TRBV28 with TRBJ1-5; D unresolved. The CDR3 is 14 amino acids. Germline loops: CDR1 MDHEN, CDR2 SYDVKM. Trimming took off 3 bases at V and 4 bases at J, with 10 bases between the two ends. The CDR3 DNA follows: TGTGCCAGCAGTTTGAACGGGGTAAATCAGCCCCAGCATTTT. It translates to CASSLNGVNQPQHF.

This clonotype was seen a few times. J is TRBJ1-2 and V is TRBV10-3, with 9 positions matching TRBD1. V trimming: 5 bases; J trimming: 8 bases; junction bases outside the gene matches: 12. CDR1 and CDR2 from the germline V gene are ENHRY and SYGVKD. This CDR3 region has 15 residues. Here the CDR3 reads CAISQTGGDGAGYTF. The CDR3 DNA reads TGTGCCATCAGTCAGACAGGGGGGGACGGAGCAGGCTACACCTTC.